What follows describes a single T cell receptor beta chain. What antigen it recognizes has not been identified. Each CD8+ T cell subset was flow-sorted in triplicate, with roughly 310,000 cells per subset placed directly into RLT lysis buffer. To exclude memory contaminants, naive CD8+ T cells were stringently defined as CD45RO-CCR7+CD27+CD95-. Peripheral blood mononuclear cells were isolated from buffy coats using standard density gradient centrifugation. A FACSAria III was used to flow-sort naive CD8+ T cells into CXCR3-negative and CXCR3-positive populations. An RNeasy Mini Kit was used to extract total RNA from the sorted cells. These data come from a study of CXCR3-negative and CXCR3-positive naive CD8 T cells (dated by TCRdb to between 2018 and 2021). About the investigation overall: About 135 million TRB reads were obtained in total, roughly 1.5 +/- 0.3 million reads per library. The diversity and physicochemical repertoire analyses included about a dozen donors pooled from two independent experiments. For the TRBV-TRBJ cluster analysis, the naive subsets came from 5 or 6 donors, while the memory cells came from 3 donors. Overall study outcomes, separate from this receptor: Because CXCR3 expression was partially decreased after cryopreservation, freshly isolated PBMCs were used for most assays. Repertoire diversity was comparably high in both naive subsets but much lower in memory CD8+ T cells. TRBV-TRBJ usage was similar between naive CXCR3-negative and CXCR3-positive cells from the same donor, while memory cells showed distinct patterns. Compared with CXCR3-negative naive cells, CXCR3-positive naive cells had TRB CDR3s with higher hydrophobicity (lower Kidera factor 4), lower energy, and higher strength and volume indices. Because surface CD5, which is linked to self-reactivity in mice, was comparable between the naive subsets, TCR interaction strength was also inferred from TRB CDR3 physicochemical properties.

The CDR3 sequence holds 15 residues, the cysteine and phenylalanine included. DNA is not on record. The instrument was a NextSeq 550. The Human TCR Profiling Kit (MiLaboratory) was used to make UMI-labeled 5' RACE TRB cDNA libraries. The full amount of extracted RNA was used for cDNA synthesis, and the full amount of resulting cDNA was used for PCR amplification. Libraries were prepared in parallel using an identical number of PCR cycles. The authors processed their data as follows. MIGEC and MiXCR extracted about 50,000 +/- 10,000 unique UMI-labeled TRB cDNA molecules per library, requiring at least two reads per UMI. An average of about 40,000 +/- 10,000 functional in-frame TRB CDR3 nucleotide clonotypes without stop codons was found per library. After downsampling to 5000 UMI-labeled TRB molecules per sample, diversity metrics such as normalized Shannon-Wiener and Chao1 were calculated in VDJtools. VDJtools computed clonotype-size-weighted physicochemical properties of the central five CDR3 residues: interaction energy, strength, volume and Kidera factor 4. Following TCRdb reprocessing, every CDR3 protein sequence forms one entry, and DNA is not provided. The V and J calls shown here were made by TCRdb, not taken from the authors' results. The sample table includes about 66,000 distinct CDR3 sequences. Together, the top ten hold around 4% of the sample.

The sample taken for sequencing was naive CXCR3- CD8+ T cells from blood. The sample's cell subset or site, from its label and the paper: CD45RO-CCR7+CD27+CD95- naive CD8+ T cells lacking CXCR3 (TNR3-). The receptor was isolated from a human donor in good health. Some clones in this sample may be carry-over from other donors' samples. Recombination connected TRBV12-3 or TRBV12-4 to TRBJ1-2; TCRdb proposes TRBD1, but this gene call is untestable without DNA. CDR3 loop: CASNTGGQGAVGYTF.